The source of this T cell receptor (beta chain) is a study of T cell responses to AZD1222 COVID-19 vaccine. The CDR3 extends over 13 amino acids. From germline, CDR1 is SQVTM and CDR2 ANQGSEA. V was shortened by 5 bases and J by 0 bases, with 10 bases between the two germline ends. Sequencing used immunoSEQ multiplex PCR; TCRdb keeps in-frame clones, though not all of them. Found here are 85,000 to 130,000 clones, 85% to 95% of them singletons; the top ten hold around 4.7%. About this clone itself: Antigen specificity is unknown.

Whole-study results and caveats: Within unmutated variant regions lay the reported targets of nearly half of spike-specific TCRs. A rise in Spike-specific TCR breadth and depth followed two AZD1222 doses. Sampling that yielded the repertoires occurred only after the peak T cell response. Clonal diversity was possibly underestimated, and white British individuals and females predominated among donors.

This chain uses TRBV29-1 with TRBJ1-1; no firm D call. This specimen was peripheral blood, taken on day 0 of AZD1222 vaccination. The TCR originated in an adult in good health. CDR3 sequence (DNA): TGCAGCGTTCGAGGCCGTATGAACACTGAAGCTTTCTTT. Encoded protein: CSVRGRMNTEAFF.